The 8 T cell receptor beta chains listed next were all sequenced from one sample in a study of shared T cell receptors in the human thymus. Only in-frame clones appear in the TCRdb table, and some are missing; sequencing was by immunoSEQ multiplex PCR. The sample has about 610,000 clones, 85% to 90% seen once. The sample was also linked to a second study, of human thymus T cells.

Sequenced material: thymocytes. The receptors shown here come from a boy under three years old with a congenital heart defect.

This clone occurred a few times. This chain links TRBV5-6 with TRBJ1-1; D might be TRBD1 (5 bases). The CDR3 length is 14 residues. The germline CDR1 and CDR2 sequences are SGHDT and YYEEEE. V was shortened by 0 bases and J by 3 bases, with 9 bases between the two germline ends. CDR3 residues: CASSLAGGDTEAFF. The CDR3 DNA follows: TGTGCCAGCAGCTTGGCGGGGGGGGACACTGAAGCTTTCTTT.

The CDR3 region is CACSSGRAHTGELFF. The CDR3 bases are TGTGCCTGCAGTAGCGGGAGGGCCCACACCGGGGAGCTGTTTTTT. The J gene is TRBJ2-2, the V gene TRBV30; TRBD2 aligns across 11 bases. This CDR3 has 15 amino acids. The germline gives CDR1 GTSNPN, CDR2 SVGIG (reference sequence). Germline trimming cut 6 bases from V and 3 bases from J; bases unmatched to any gene: 6.

The genes are TRBV6-5 and TRBJ1-1; D may be TRBD1 (6 bases). From germline, CDR1 is MNHEY and CDR2 SVGAGI. Trimming removed 7 bases at V and 4 bases at J, with 13 bases between. The CDR3 consists of 13 residues. CDR3 region: CASTKGGSTEAFF. CDR3 in DNA: TGTGCCAGCACCAAGGGGGGGTCCACTGAAGCTTTCTTT.

The rearrangement links TRBV5-1 to TRBJ1-1, with a possible D match to TRBD1 (6 bases). V shed 0 bases and J shed 3 bases, with 18 bases lying between them. CDR1 and CDR2 (germline): SGHRS, YFSETQ. The CDR3 is made up of 17 amino acids. Here the CDR3 reads CASSLEVRGGRDTEAFF. CDR3 sequence (DNA): TGCGCCAGCAGCTTGGAAGTGAGGGGGGGGAGGGACACTGAAGCTTTCTTT.

CDR3 in amino acids: CASSEMAGENEQYF. The CDR3 DNA sequence: TGTGCCAGCAGTGAAATGGCGGGAGAGAACGAGCAGTACTTC. The chain links TRBV2 to TRBJ2-7, with TRBD2 identical over 7 bases. CDR1 and CDR2 from the germline V gene are SNHLY and FYNNEI. CDR3 length equals 14 residues. V gave up 2 bases and J gave up 5 bases; unmatched junction bases: 6. Drawing the rest from reference TRBV2 and TRBJ2-7, the complete variable domain is EPEVTQTPSHQVTQMGQEVILRCVPISNHLYFYWYRQILGQKVEFLVSFYNNEISEKSEIFDDQFSVERPDGSNFTLKIRSTKLEDSAMYFCASSEMAGENEQYFGPGTRLTVT.

About this clone itself: An end of the junction does not agree with germline; a read error may underlie this. The J gene is TRBJ1-4, the V gene TRBV30; TRBD1 is a possible D gene (6 bases). The CDR3 covers 15 residues. Germline V gene lookup returns CDR1 GTSNPN and CDR2 SVGIG (reference sequence). CDR3 sequence (DNA): TGTGCCGGGAGCGATCCCGGGACAAGCCATGAAAAACTGTTTTTT. The encoded protein is CAGSDPGTSHEKLFF.

The chain has TRBV20-1 and TRBJ2-5; D not certain. The CDR3 is 10 residues long. Germline CDR1 DFQATT, CDR2 SNEGSKA (reference sequence). The V end lost 5 bases, the J end lost 5 bases, and 6 bases lay between the germline ends. The CDR3 sequence is CSASLETQYF. The CDR3 bases are TGCAGTGCTTCGTTGGAGACCCAGTACTTC.

CDR3 bases: TGCGCCAGCAGCCCCCAGCCGTTAAGAGCGGATGTACAAGAGACCCAGTACTTC. This gives the protein CASSPQPLRADVQETQYF. V and J are TRBV4-1 and TRBJ2-5; the D gene is possibly TRBD2 (5 bases). This CDR3 has 18 residues. Germline V gene data show CDR1 as MGHRA and CDR2 as YSYEKL. The V gene lost 4 bases and the J gene lost 2 bases, with 23 bases spanning the gap.